This TCR beta chain is from a study of T cells in Graves' hyperthyroidism and ophthalmopathy. Study overall: Before any treatment, at initial diagnosis, peripheral blood was collected. The study's findings and limits: Through a model of 13 V-J features, ophthalmopathy was separated from stable hyperthyroidism. Ophthalmopathy, as predicted by the model, came a median roughly 6.8 months after the prediction.

The study based diagnoses on clinical symptoms, serum thyroxine and TRAb, thyroid ultrasound and orbital computed tomography. RNA transcripts served as the template for amplifying TCR beta CDR3 regions. RT-PCR in the first round (using the HTBI primer set) targeted the TCR CDR3. TCRdb analysed the multiplex PCR reads with MiXCR anew, one entry per CDR3 protein. This sample carries over 500,000 distinct CDR3 sequences, 14% of them seen once, and the ten largest clones take about 15%. This CDR3 is 13 amino acids long. Germline assignment: CDR1 MDHEN and CDR2 SYDVKM. Trimming cost V 6 bases and J 6 bases, with 14 bases left between them. This clonotype was detected a few times. Its antigen remains unknown.

This TCR came from a woman in her forties with Graves' hyperthyroidism. Source material: blood. The chain recombines TRBV28 with TRBJ2-5, with D perhaps matching TRBD1 (6 bases). In nucleotides, the CDR3 is TGTGCCAGCAGATCAGGGGTCCGGCAGACCCAGTACTTC. Translating it yields CASRSGVRQTQYF.